One and the same sample provided the 27 T cell receptor beta chains below, sequenced in a study of cytomegalovirus exposure and HLA in healthy donors. Generated by immunoSEQ multiplex PCR, the TCRdb table keeps only in-frame clones and is missing some. The sample yields more than 250,000 clones, about nine tenths seen once. Material: PBMCs. The source of these receptors is a woman aged 25 to 45 in good health and CMV-seropositive.

CDR3 DNA sequence: TGTGCCAGCAGTGAATCAAGTGTTCGGGGCACAGATACGCAGTATTTT. Translating it yields CASSESSVRGTDTQYF. This sequence joins TRBV25-1 and TRBJ2-3; D call uncertain. The CDR3 sequence is 16 residues long. Germline V gene sequence: CDR1 MGHDK, CDR2 SYGVNS. Trimming cost V 1 base and J 1 base, with 12 bases left between them.

This clone was seen once. This chain links TRBV6-5 with TRBJ1-3; tentative D call: TRBD1 (5 bases). Germline-derived CDR1 and CDR2 are MNHEY and SVGAGI. V was cut by 7 bases and J by 7 bases, with 14 bases left in between. The CDR3 runs 13 residues. The DNA of the CDR3 is TGTGCCAGCATCGGGACGGTTGGGAACACCATATATTTT. Translated: CASIGTVGNTIYF.

The chain is built from TRBV7-9 and TRBJ1-4; possible D gene TRBD1, 6 bases. CDR1 is SEHNR and CDR2 is FQNEAQ in the germline V gene (reference sequence). The CDR3 spans 14 residues. Between the trimmed V and J ends, which lost 6 bases and 7 bases, there was a span of 15 bases. The DNA for the CDR3 is TGTGCCAGCAGGCCAGGGGCGACCCCTGAAAAACTGTTTTTT. This gives the protein CASRPGATPEKLFF.

The chain combines TRBV15 with TRBJ1-1, with D possibly being TRBD1 (6 bases). V was pared by 0 bases and J by 4 bases, with 12 bases between. The germline V gene encodes CDR1 LNHNV and CDR2 YYDKDF (reference sequence). The CDR3 has 15 residues. In nucleotides, the CDR3 is TGTGCCACCAGCAGAGAGGGGGGCAGGGGCACTGAAGCTTTCTTT. This gives the protein CATSREGGRGTEAFF. The complete variable domain, with remaining parts taken from reference TRBV15 and TRBJ1-1, reads DAMVIQNPRYQVTQFGKPVTLSCSQTLNHNVMYWYQQKSSQAPKLLFHYYDKDFNNEADTPDNFQSRRPNTSFCFLDIRSPGLGDTAMYLCATSREGGRGTEAFFGQGTRLTVV.

V usage is TRBV15 and J usage is TRBJ2-7; D is perhaps TRBD1 (6 bases). Per the germline V gene, CDR1 is LNHNV and CDR2 is YYDKDF (reference sequence). Trimming shortened V by 0 bases and J by 3 bases, and 12 bases separated the two germline ends. This CDR3 contains 15 residues. CDR3 region: CATSRDQGIGYEQYF. Here the CDR3 DNA reads TGTGCCACCAGCAGAGATCAGGGGATTGGCTACGAGCAGTACTTC.

The rearrangement uses TRBV14 and TRBJ2-1; D is possibly TRBD2 (6 bases). V lost 1 base, J lost 6 bases, and 10 bases lay in between. The CDR3 runs 14 residues. Germline V gene data show CDR1 as SGHDN and CDR2 as FVKESK. CDR3 region: CASSQGTILNEQFF. The CDR3 DNA is TGTGCCAGCAGCCAAGGGACTATTCTCAATGAGCAGTTCTTC.

The chain employs TRBV4-1 and TRBJ2-7; TRBD2 agrees at 7 bases. This CDR3 has 16 residues. With V trimmed by 1 base and J by 3 bases, 9 bases remained unmatched. From germline, CDR1 is MGHRA and CDR2 YSYEKL. Here the CDR3 reads CASSQGGSQRGYEQYF. CDR3 nucleotide sequence: TGCGCCAGCAGCCAAGGGGGCTCGCAGCGGGGCTACGAGCAGTACTTC.

The chain combines TRBV29-1 with TRBJ2-6; no firm D call. The V and J ends lost 1 base and 0 bases respectively, with 4 bases between them. The germline CDR1 and CDR2 sequences are SQVTM and ANQGSEA. This CDR3 comprises 14 residues. Here the CDR3 reads CSVEVISGANVLTF. The CDR3 DNA reads as TGCAGCGTTGAAGTTATCTCTGGGGCCAACGTCCTGACTTTC.

The rearrangement uses TRBV2 and TRBJ1-5, with 7 positions matching TRBD1. The CDR3 runs 14 residues. CDR1 SNHLY and CDR2 FYNNEI come from the germline V gene. Trimming took 10 bases from V and 2 from J; bases not matched to a gene: 8. CDR3 coding DNA: TGTGCCACTTCAAGACAGGGTCGCAATCAGCCCCAGCATTTT. This sequence encodes CATSRQGRNQPQHF. The variable domain in full, completed from reference TRBV2 and TRBJ1-5, reads EPEVTQTPSHQVTQMGQEVILRCVPISNHLYFYWYRQILGQKVEFLVSFYNNEISEKSEIFDDQFSVERPDGSNFTLKIRSTKLEDSAMYFCATSRQGRNQPQHFGDGTRLSIL.

The J gene is TRBJ2-1, the V gene TRBV4-2; TRBD2 aligns across 14 bases. J was trimmed by 2 bases and V by 0 bases; bases with no gene match: 9. Germline assignment: CDR1 LGHNA and CDR2 YNFKEQ. CDR3 size: 20 residues. This CDR3 reads CASSQERGTSGGQTYNEQFF. DNA for the CDR3: TGTGCCAGCAGCCAAGAGCGAGGGACTAGCGGGGGACAAACCTACAATGAGCAGTTCTTC.

The chain combines TRBV4-1 with TRBJ1-1, with 7 bases identical to TRBD1. This CDR3 is 14 amino acids long. Germline V gene sequence: CDR1 MGHRA, CDR2 YSYEKL. V shed 3 bases, J shed 2 bases, and the junction held 3 bases outside the gene matches. CDR3 region: CASSQGQSNTEAFF. CDR3 nucleotides: TGCGCCAGCAGCCAGGGACAGTCTAACACTGAAGCTTTCTTT.

The V and J genes are TRBV7-6 and TRBJ2-5; TRBD2 agrees at 7 bases. Trimming cost V 0 bases and J 2 bases; bases outside gene matches: 0. The CDR3 totals 14 residues. CDR1 and CDR2 (germline): SGHVS, FNYEAQ. This CDR3 is CASSLASGQETQYF. CDR3 DNA sequence: TGTGCCAGCAGCTTAGCTAGCGGGCAAGAGACCCAGTACTTC.

The chain uses TRBV7-9 and TRBJ1-4; D not certain. The CDR3 sequence is 15 residues long. Trimming removed 3 bases from V and 0 bases from J, with 8 bases in between. CDR1 and CDR2 (germline): SEHNR, FQNEAQ (reference sequence). CDR3 loop: CASSFKGATNEKLFF. The CDR3 DNA reads as TGTGCCAGCAGCTTCAAGGGAGCAACTAATGAAAAACTGTTTTTT.

This sequence joins TRBV19 and TRBJ1-1; maybe TRBD1 (5 bases). The germline gives CDR1 LNHDA, CDR2 SQIVND (reference sequence). With 10 bases removed from V and 0 bases from J, the gap between germline ends came to 12 bases. The CDR3 is made up of 13 amino acids. CDR3 DNA: TGTGCCACCGACGAGGGGCTGAACACTGAAGCTTTCTTT. It specifies CATDEGLNTEAFF.

The V and J genes are TRBV27 and TRBJ2-5; D remains ambiguous. This CDR3 spans 13 amino acids. Germline values: CDR1 MNHEY, CDR2 SMNVEV (reference sequence). Between the trimmed V and J ends, which lost 5 bases and 4 bases, there was a span of 11 bases. CDR3 in DNA: TGTGCCAGCAGTCAAAATACTGTAGAGACCCAGTACTTC. Translation gives CASSQNTVETQYF.

V gene TRBV7-2 combines with J gene TRBJ2-7; 7 bases map to TRBD2. CDR1 SGHTA and CDR2 FQGNSA come from the germline V gene. Trimming at V came to 6 bases and at J to 4 bases, leaving 12 bases not matched to a gene. The CDR3 totals 15 residues. As DNA, the CDR3 is TGTGCCAGCAGGCCCTCGGGGGGTATCGGGTACGAGCAGTACTTC. Translated, it gives CASRPSGGIGYEQYF.

The genes are TRBV25-1 and TRBJ2-3, with 11 bases lining up with TRBD2. This CDR3 has 13 amino acids. Germline V gene lookup returns CDR1 MGHDK and CDR2 SYGVNS. V shed 7 bases and J 6 bases; nucleotides not matched to a gene: 3. CDR3 bases: TGTGCCAGCAACATAGCGGGGGGGGATACGCAGTATTTT. The encoded protein is CASNIAGGDTQYF.

V is TRBV27 and J is TRBJ2-1; perhaps TRBD2 as D (5 bases). CDR1 MNHEY and CDR2 SMNVEV come from the germline V gene (reference sequence). V shed 7 bases and J shed 0 bases, with 19 bases lying between them. The CDR3 totals 17 residues. In DNA form, the CDR3 reads TGTGCCAGCACCTCAAGGTTGGGCGGGTACTCCTACAATGAGCAGTTCTTC. This sequence encodes CASTSRLGGYSYNEQFF.

Here the CDR3 DNA reads TGTGCCAGCAGCCAGGGAGGCTACGAGCAGTACTTC. Translation: CASSQGGYEQYF. The gene calls are TRBV4-2 and TRBJ2-7; D might be TRBD2 (6 bases). CDR3 length equals 12 residues. Germline V CDR1 and CDR2: LGHNA, YNFKEQ. Trimming stripped 3 bases from V and 3 bases from J, with 6 bases between.

This chain joins TRBV27 and TRBJ1-1; D ambiguous. V shed 7 bases and J shed 0 bases, with 3 bases lying between them. Germline V gene sequence: CDR1 MNHEY, CDR2 SMNVEV (reference sequence). The CDR3 spans 11 residues. CDR3 bases: TGTGCCAGCATGGTGAACACTGAAGCTTTCTTT. This sequence encodes CASMVNTEAFF.

The rearrangement links TRBV5-1 to TRBJ2-5; weak D call: TRBD1 (6 bases). Germline V gene sequence: CDR1 SGHRS, CDR2 YFSETQ. V lost 2 bases, J lost 2 bases, and 13 bases lay in between. The CDR3 is 15 residues long. CDR3 amino acids: CASSFSGTLQETQYF. The CDR3 DNA reads TGCGCCAGCAGCTTCTCCGGGACACTTCAAGAGACCCAGTACTTC.

The chain couples TRBV28 to TRBJ2-1; TRBD2 is a possible D gene (6 bases). V was pared by 5 bases and J by 4 bases, with 15 bases between. Germline CDR1 and CDR2: MDHEN and SYDVKM. The CDR3 runs 15 residues. In DNA, the CDR3 is TGTGCCAGCAGTCGTCGTAGCGGACCATACAATGAGCAGTTCTTC. Translating it yields CASSRRSGPYNEQFF. The variable domain in full, completed from reference TRBV28 and TRBJ2-1, reads DVKVTQSSRYLVKRTGEKVFLECVQDMDHENMFWYRQDPGLGLRLIYFSYDVKMKEKGDIPEGYSVSREKKERFSLILESASTNQTSMYLCASSRRSGPYNEQFFGPGTRLTVL.

The chain recombines TRBV28 with TRBJ1-2; D possibly corresponds to TRBD1 (5 bases). The CDR3 consists of 19 residues. Germline lookup yields CDR1 MDHEN and CDR2 SYDVKM. Trimming took 6 bases from V and 3 from J, leaving 29 bases between them. The CDR3 coding sequence is TGTGCCAGCAGCTTTTTTATCCCCGGCGACAGACGAGTCGACTATGGCTACACCTTC. Translation gives CASSFFIPGDRRVDYGYTF.

The J gene is TRBJ1-2, the V gene TRBV6-1; 7 bases align to TRBD1. Per germline, CDR1 MNHNS and CDR2 SASEGT. The CDR3 loop spans 15 amino acids. Losses at the gene ends were 7 bases for V and 4 bases for J; bases not matched to a gene: 12. This CDR3 is CASTHRQGWSYGYTF. CDR3 nucleotide sequence: TGTGCCAGCACGCACAGACAGGGATGGAGCTATGGCTACACCTTC.

The V and J genes are TRBV23-1 and TRBJ2-5; the D is unclear. TRBV23-1 qualifies as an ORF whose function is uncertain. V dropped 2 bases and J dropped 0 bases, with 16 bases sitting between them. The CDR3 has 17 residues. Here the CDR3 DNA reads TGCGCCAGCAGTCAAATGGGGTTCAAGAAGCACCAAGAGACCCAGTACTTC. Encoded protein: CASSQMGFKKHQETQYF.

Here the CDR3 reads CATSESPRGVNSPLHF. The CDR3 DNA sequence: TGTGCCACCAGCGAAAGCCCGAGGGGTGTTAATTCACCCCTCCACTTT. This chain links TRBV15 with TRBJ1-6; tentatively, D is TRBD1 (5 bases). The V end was cut by 5 bases, the J end by 6 bases, with 17 bases between. Germline assignment: CDR1 LNHNV and CDR2 YYDKDF (reference sequence). The length of the CDR3 is 16 residues.

The chain has TRBV5-1 and TRBJ2-1; TRBD1 might be the D (7 bases). Trimming stripped 0 bases from V and 9 bases from J, with 19 bases between. The CDR3 contains 16 residues. Per the germline V gene, CDR1 is SGHRS and CDR2 is YFSETQ. CDR3 DNA: TGCGCCAGCAGCTTGGCCATCAACCCAGGGGGAGGTGAGCAGTTCTTC. Translating gives CASSLAINPGGGEQFF. Variable domain in full (rest from reference TRBV5-1 and TRBJ2-1): KAGVTQTPRYLIKTRGQQVTLSCSPISGHRSVSWYQQTPGQGLQFLFEYFSETQRNKGNFPGRFSGRQFSNSRSEMNVSTLELGDSALYLCASSLAINPGGGEQFFGPGTRLTVL.